A single sample is the source of the 30 T cell receptor beta chains below, sequenced in a study of blood T cell repertoires in COVID-19. Libraries were prepared by immunoSEQ multiplex PCR; TCRdb keeps only in-frame clonotypes and omits some of them. The sample lists 200,000 to 250,000 clones; about 86% were seen once. Sequenced material: PBMCs or T cells enriched from blood (not recorded which). The receptors stem from a woman aged 25 to 39 who had been exposed to COVID-19.

The chain is built from TRBV19 and TRBJ1-2, with D possibly matching TRBD1 (6 bases). Germline CDR1 is LNHDA and CDR2 is SQIVND (reference sequence). The V and J ends lost 4 bases and 5 bases respectively, with 8 bases between them. CDR3 length equals 12 residues. CDR3 nucleotides: TGTGCCAGTAGTAACACAGGGTATGGCTACACCTTC. Translating it yields CASSNTGYGYTF.

This clone was seen a handful of times. The chain recombines TRBV15 with TRBJ1-6; tentatively, D is TRBD1 (6 bases). Trimming shortened V by 0 bases and J by 0 bases, and 12 bases separated the two germline ends. Germline V CDR1 and CDR2: LNHNV, YYDKDF (reference sequence). The CDR3 has 18 amino acids. The CDR3 reads CATSRDPRGSSYNSPLHF. The CDR3 region has the DNA TGTGCCACCAGCAGAGATCCCAGGGGAAGCTCCTATAATTCACCCCTCCACTTT.

This clone was seen only a few times. Different DNA sequences within this sample yield the same CDR3. The genes are TRBV5-1 and TRBJ1-4; D perhaps matches TRBD1 (5 bases). In germline, CDR1 is SGHRS, CDR2 YFSETQ. This CDR3 has 13 residues. V was shortened by 5 bases and J by 4 bases, with 9 bases between the two germline ends. CDR3 bases: TGCGCCAGCAGTCAGGGCCTTAATGAAAAACTGTTTTTT. Translating it yields CASSQGLNEKLFF.

In its sample, this clone was seen once. CDR3 nucleotides: TGTGCCAGCAGCCAAAGAATTGGCGGGGGACTGGGCGAGCAGTTCTTC. Protein sequence: CASSQRIGGGLGEQFF. The chain uses TRBV3-1 (or the pseudogene TRBV3-2) and TRBJ2-1, with TRBD2 identical over 7 bases. The germline V gene has CDR1 LGHDT and CDR2 YNNKEL (reference sequence). The CDR3 is made up of 16 amino acids. The ends lost 2 bases at V and 10 bases at J; junction bases unmatched: 14.

CDR3 bases: TGTGCCAGCAGCTTAGTGGCAGGGGGCAGGGCCGGGGAGCTGTTTTTT. This codes for CASSLVAGGRAGELFF. V gene TRBV7-2 combines with J gene TRBJ2-2; 8 positions agree with TRBD1. The CDR3 is 16 residues long. The V gene end was trimmed by 1 base and the J gene end by 6 bases; junction bases not matched to a gene: 7. Germline V gives CDR1 SGHTA, CDR2 FQGNSA.

The chain couples TRBV11-2 to TRBJ2-6; D call uncertain. V was cut by 2 bases and J by 0 bases, with 11 bases left in between. Germline V gene lookup returns CDR1 SGHAT and CDR2 FQNNGV. The CDR3 is made up of 17 amino acids. CDR3 loop: CASSLTQEPSGANVLTF. As DNA, the CDR3 is TGTGCCAGCAGCTTAACCCAGGAACCCTCTGGGGCCAACGTCCTGACTTTC.

The chain combines TRBV3-1 (or the pseudogene TRBV3-2) with TRBJ2-3; D is uncertain. Germline V gene data show CDR1 as LGHDT and CDR2 as YNNKEL (reference sequence). V lost 2 bases, J lost 5 bases, and 2 bases lay in between. The length of the CDR3 is 11 residues. This chain's CDR3 is CASSQRDTQYF. The CDR3 DNA sequence: TGTGCCAGCAGCCAACGAGATACGCAGTATTTT.

The genes are TRBV24-1 and TRBJ2-1, with 15 bases identical to TRBD2. Per the germline V gene, CDR1 is KGHDR and CDR2 is SFDVKD. This CDR3 contains 20 residues. The J segment lost 5 bases and the V segment lost 5 bases, leaving 15 bases of the junction unmatched. The CDR3 here is CATSGADWGTSGGFDNEQFF. The CDR3 nucleotides are TGTGCCACCAGTGGAGCCGATTGGGGGACTAGCGGGGGGTTCGACAATGAGCAGTTCTTC.

As for this clone: Its ends do not fully match the called genes, so a read error is possible. The chain links TRBV24-1 to TRBJ2-1; the match to TRBD2 covers 8 bases. The germline V gene has CDR1 KGHDR and CDR2 SFDVKD. The CDR3 contains 15 residues. The CDR3: CATSDTSGGGPEEFF. The CDR3 bases are TGTGCCACCAGTGACACTTCGGGGGGGGGACCTGAGGAGTTCTTC.

The gene calls are TRBV6-5 and TRBJ1-6, with 9 bases aligning to TRBD1. The CDR3 has 15 residues. V lost 11 bases to trimming and J lost 4 bases; unmatched junction nucleotides: 9. Germline V gene lookup returns CDR1 MNHEY and CDR2 SVGAGI. This CDR3 is CAGSPGQGYNSPLHF. The CDR3 nucleotides read TGTGCCGGATCCCCGGGACAGGGTTATAATTCACCCCTCCACTTT.

The gene calls are TRBV6-5 and TRBJ1-2, with 8 bases identical to TRBD1. CDR1 and CDR2 from the germline V gene are MNHEY and SVGAGI. V dropped 4 bases and J dropped 8; count of bases not matched to a gene: 6. The CDR3 length is 13 residues. CDR3 amino acids: CASSSGTGGGYTF. CDR3 nucleotides: TGTGCCAGCAGTTCTGGGACAGGCGGGGGCTACACCTTC.

The V gene is TRBV19, the J gene TRBJ2-1; 8 bases agree with TRBD1. Per the germline V gene, CDR1 is LNHDA and CDR2 is SQIVND (reference sequence). This CDR3 is built from 14 residues. V was clipped by 4 bases and J by 6 bases; unmatched bases: 5. CDR3 DNA sequence: TGTGCCAGTAGTAAGACAGGGGAAGGCAATGAGCAGTTCTTC. Amino acid sequence: CASSKTGEGNEQFF. The full variable domain, completed using reference TRBV19 and TRBJ2-1, is DGGITQSPKYLFRKEGQNVTLSCEQNLNHDAMYWYRQDPGQGLRLIYYSQIVNDFQKGDIAEGYSVSREKKESFPLTVTSAQKNPTAFYLCASSKTGEGNEQFFGPGTRLTVL.

This chain joins TRBV13 and TRBJ1-5; the match to TRBD1 covers 10 bases. V lost 3 bases and J lost 2; bases outside the gene matches: 4. Germline CDR1 PRHDT, CDR2 FYEKMQ (reference sequence). This CDR3 region has 16 residues. For the CDR3, the DNA is TGTGCCAGCAGCTTCGCCGGGACAGGGGGCAATCAGCCCCAGCATTTT. Amino acids: CASSFAGTGGNQPQHF.

V and J are TRBV29-1 and TRBJ1-2, with 9 bases that match TRBD1. The CDR3 totals 16 residues. Trimming removed 6 bases from V and 2 bases from J; junction bases left unmatched: 13. The V gene's germline CDR1 is SQVTM and CDR2 ANQGSEA. For the CDR3, the DNA is TGCAGCGTCACCGGGGGGACAGGGCCATCCAACTATGGCTACACCTTC. Its protein is CSVTGGTGPSNYGYTF.

The chain couples TRBV29-1 to TRBJ1-5, with 7 bases identical to TRBD1. The germline V gene has CDR1 SQVTM and CDR2 ANQGSEA. The CDR3 is made up of 14 amino acids. V shed 6 bases, J shed 6 bases, and the junction held 11 bases outside the gene matches. CDR3 coding DNA: TGCAGCGTCCTTACAGGGGATGGGGGTCAGCCCCAGCATTTT. It is translated as CSVLTGDGGQPQHF. The full variable domain, completed using reference TRBV29-1 and TRBJ1-5, is SAVISQKPSRDICQRGTSLTIQCQVDSQVTMMFWYRQQPGQSLTLIATANQGSEATYESGFVIDKFPISRPNLTFSTLTVSNMSPEDSSIYLCSVLTGDGGQPQHFGDGTRLSIL.

V usage is TRBV6-5 and J usage is TRBJ1-5; TRBD1 aligns across 8 bases. Germline CDR1 reads MNHEY; CDR2 reads SVGAGI. CDR3 length equals 14 residues. V trimming: 2 bases; J trimming: 4 bases; junction bases outside the gene matches: 1. Here the CDR3 DNA reads TGTGCCAGCAGTTACGACAGGGGAAATCAGCCCCAGCATTTT. It is translated as CASSYDRGNQPQHF.

The chain is built from TRBV18 and TRBJ1-1; unclear D gene. There are 13 residues in the CDR3. V was pared by 4 bases and J by 0 bases, with 6 bases between. CDR1 is KGHSH and CDR2 is LQKENI in the germline V gene. The CDR3 loop reads CASSLNMNTEAFF. The CDR3 bases are TGTGCCAGCTCACTGAACATGAACACTGAAGCTTTCTTT.

This rearrangement joins TRBV24-1 to TRBJ1-2; D perhaps matches TRBD1 (5 bases). Germline CDR1 KGHDR, CDR2 SFDVKD. The CDR3 runs 13 residues. The V and J ends lost 2 bases and 8 bases respectively, with 11 bases between them. The CDR3 DNA is TGTGCCACCAGTGATTACCAGGGCTGGGGCTACACCTTC. This codes for CATSDYQGWGYTF.

The rearrangement links TRBV2 to TRBJ2-3; TRBD2 matches 11 bases. The CDR3 has 16 amino acids. V was clipped by 2 bases and J by 6 bases; unmatched bases: 7. The germline CDR1 and CDR2 sequences are SNHLY and FYNNEI. CDR3 residues: CASSELGSGGADTQYF. CDR3 DNA sequence: TGTGCCAGCAGTGAACTCGGTAGCGGGGGGGCTGATACGCAGTATTTT.

J is TRBJ2-7 and V is TRBV29-1; TRBD1 agrees at 8 bases. Trimming at V came to 3 bases and at J to 4 bases, leaving 2 bases not matched to a gene. The CDR3 runs to 12 residues. Per the germline V gene, CDR1 is SQVTM and CDR2 is ANQGSEA. In nucleotides, the CDR3 is TGCAGCGTTGACGACAGGGGTTACGAGCAGTACTTC. Residues: CSVDDRGYEQYF.

This chain uses TRBV18 with TRBJ2-3; TRBD1 is a possible D gene (5 bases). The CDR3 sequence is 15 residues long. Germline loops: CDR1 KGHSH, CDR2 LQKENI. Trimming removed 2 bases at V and 4 bases at J, with 13 bases between. The CDR3 nucleotides are TGTGCCAGCTCACCAACAGGCCTAGGATCAGATACGCAGTATTTT. Translating gives CASSPTGLGSDTQYF.

The J gene is TRBJ2-1, the V gene TRBV19; 7 positions agree with TRBD1. In germline, CDR1 is LNHDA, CDR2 SQIVND (reference sequence). The CDR3 is made up of 15 amino acids. J gave up 4 bases and V 4 bases, and 7 bases lay outside the gene matches. The CDR3 loop reads CASSRGQSRYNEQFF. The CDR3 nucleotides read TGTGCCAGTAGTAGGGGACAGAGCCGATACAATGAGCAGTTCTTC.

The chain employs TRBV7-2 and TRBJ1-2; 8 bases fit TRBD1. The ends lost 1 base at V and 5 bases at J; junction bases unmatched: 6. Germline CDR1 SGHTA, CDR2 FQGNSA. The CDR3 is 15 residues long. Here the CDR3 reads CASSLGQGATYGYTF. The CDR3 DNA follows: TGTGCCAGCAGCTTAGGGCAGGGGGCAACTTATGGCTACACCTTC. The complete variable domain, with remaining parts taken from reference TRBV7-2 and TRBJ1-2, reads GAGVSQSPSNKVTEKGKDVELRCDPISGHTALYWYRQSLGQGLEFLIYFQGNSAPDKSGLPSDRFSAERTGGSVSTLTIQRTQQEDSAVYLCASSLGQGATYGYTFGSGTRLTVV.

The V gene is TRBV7-9, the J gene TRBJ1-6; D might be TRBD1 (6 bases). Germline V gives CDR1 SEHNR, CDR2 FQNEAQ (reference sequence). Trimming cost V 3 bases and J 11 bases, with 17 bases left between them. There are 15 residues in the CDR3. DNA of the CDR3: TGTGCCAGCAGCTTGGGGGCCGGGCCACTGACACCCCTCCACTTT. This encodes CASSLGAGPLTPLHF. Filled out from reference TRBV7-9 and TRBJ1-6, the complete variable domain reads DTGVSQNPRHKITKRGQNVTFRCDPISEHNRLYWYRQTLGQGPEFLTYFQNEAQLEKSRLLSDRFSAERPKGSFSTLEIQRTEQGDSAMYLCASSLGAGPLTPLHFGNGTRLTVT.

This clone was counted between two and nine times. The rearrangement links TRBV5-6 to TRBJ1-1; no reliable D call. CDR1 SGHDT and CDR2 YYEEEE come from the germline V gene. V was pared by 1 base and J by 7 bases, with 11 bases between. This CDR3 is 13 amino acids long. DNA for the CDR3: TGTGCCAGCAGCTTGATAGTGAACCTTGAAGCTTTCTTT. Its protein is CASSLIVNLEAFF.

The chain couples TRBV28 to TRBJ2-7, with 8 bases matching TRBD2. V lost 5 bases, J lost 2 bases, and 5 bases stayed unmatched. Germline CDR1 is MDHEN and CDR2 is SYDVKM. CDR3 length: 14 residues. The CDR3 DNA reads as TGTGCCAGCAGTCCCGGGGGGGTTGCCTACGAGCAGTACTTC. Its translation: CASSPGGVAYEQYF.

This clone appeared a few times. This chain links TRBV19 with TRBJ1-5, with D uncertain. V was trimmed by 5 bases and J by 1 base, leaving 9 bases between them. The CDR3 consists of 14 residues. Germline CDR1 LNHDA, CDR2 SQIVND (reference sequence). The CDR3 bases are TGTGCCAGTAGTGGGCGGGGAAGCAATCAGCCCCAGCATTTT. Translated: CASSGRGSNQPQHF.

This sequence joins TRBV20-1 and TRBJ1-1; weak D call: TRBD1 (5 bases). Looked up from germline, CDR1 is DFQATT and CDR2 is SNEGSKA (reference sequence). CDR3 length equals 8 residues. The CDR3 protein is CRTQGAFF. In DNA, the CDR3 is TGCAGGACGCAGGGAGCTTTCTTT.

The J gene is TRBJ1-1, the V gene TRBV5-1, with 7 bases that match TRBD1. The V segment lost 1 base and the J segment 7 bases; nucleotides outside the gene matches: 7. The length of the CDR3 is 14 residues. In germline, CDR1 is SGHRS, CDR2 YFSETQ. Here the CDR3 reads CASSLMKGGDEAFF. CDR3 sequence (DNA): TGCGCCAGCAGCTTGATGAAAGGGGGCGATGAAGCTTTCTTT.

The V gene is TRBV3-1 (or the pseudogene TRBV3-2), the J gene TRBJ1-6; D unclear. Germline-derived CDR1 and CDR2 are LGHDT and YNNKEL (reference sequence). Trimming took 0 bases from V and 9 from J, leaving 9 bases between them. The length of the CDR3 is 14 residues. The CDR3 sequence is CASSQDFEGSPLHF. The CDR3 nucleotides are TGTGCCAGCAGCCAAGATTTCGAGGGTTCACCCCTCCACTTT.